This T cell receptor beta chain stems from a study of T cell responses to AZD1222 COVID-19 vaccine. For the study at large: Both about-4-week and about-12-week second-dose recipients were combined. Points from the study as a whole: Females made up more of the donors, who were largely white British, and clonal diversity may have come out too low.

This table comes from immunoSEQ multiplex PCR, and its TCRdb copy is limited to in-frame clones, with some not included. Among about 150,000 clones, approximately 90% were seen once, and the ten largest hold less than 4.5%. The CDR3 spans 16 residues. Per germline, CDR1 MNHEY and CDR2 SMNVEV (reference sequence). The V segment lost 3 bases and the J segment 7 bases; nucleotides outside the gene matches: 8. A word on this clone: Its specificity is not known.

The genes are TRBV27 and TRBJ1-6; 8 bases match TRBD1. This receptor was obtained from an adult in good health. The sequences come from peripheral blood, collected on day 0 of AZD1222 vaccination. CDR3 sequence: CASSLYRDRPNSPLHF. As DNA, the CDR3 is TGTGCCAGCAGTTTGTACCGGGACAGGCCCAATTCACCCCTCCACTTT.